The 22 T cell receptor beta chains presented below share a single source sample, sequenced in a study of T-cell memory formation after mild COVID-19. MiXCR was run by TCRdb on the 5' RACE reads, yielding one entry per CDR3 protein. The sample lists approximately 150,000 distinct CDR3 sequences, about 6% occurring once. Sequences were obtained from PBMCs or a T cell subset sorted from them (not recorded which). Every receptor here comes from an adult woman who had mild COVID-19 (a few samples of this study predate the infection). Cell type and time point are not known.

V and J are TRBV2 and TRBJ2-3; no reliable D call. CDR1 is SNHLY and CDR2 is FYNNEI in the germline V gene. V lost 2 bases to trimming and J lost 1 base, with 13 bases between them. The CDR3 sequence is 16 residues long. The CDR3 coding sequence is TGTGCCAGCAGTGAATTTGGAAGCCGGGGCACAGATACGCAGTATTTT. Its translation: CASSEFGSRGTDTQYF.

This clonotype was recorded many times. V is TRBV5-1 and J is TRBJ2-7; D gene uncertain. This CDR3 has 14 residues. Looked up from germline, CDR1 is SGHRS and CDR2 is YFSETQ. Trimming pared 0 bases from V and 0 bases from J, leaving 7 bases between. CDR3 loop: CASSLELSSYEQYF. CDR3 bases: TGCGCCAGCAGCTTGGAATTATCCTCCTACGAGCAGTACTTC.

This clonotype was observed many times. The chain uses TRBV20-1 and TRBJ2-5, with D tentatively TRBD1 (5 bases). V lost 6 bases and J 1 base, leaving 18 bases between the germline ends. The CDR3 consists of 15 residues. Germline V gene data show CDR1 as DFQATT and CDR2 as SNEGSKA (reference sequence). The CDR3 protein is CSAPSSKTVQETQYF. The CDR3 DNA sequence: TGCAGTGCACCTTCCTCCAAGACAGTCCAAGAGACCCAGTACTTC.

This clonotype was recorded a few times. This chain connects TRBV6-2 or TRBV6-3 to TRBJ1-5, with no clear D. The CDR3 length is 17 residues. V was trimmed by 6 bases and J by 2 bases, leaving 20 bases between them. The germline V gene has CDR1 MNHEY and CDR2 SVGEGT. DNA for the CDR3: TGTGCCAGCAGAACCGGTCACACTCAGCACCGCAATCAGCCCCAGCATTTT. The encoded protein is CASRTGHTQHRNQPQHF.

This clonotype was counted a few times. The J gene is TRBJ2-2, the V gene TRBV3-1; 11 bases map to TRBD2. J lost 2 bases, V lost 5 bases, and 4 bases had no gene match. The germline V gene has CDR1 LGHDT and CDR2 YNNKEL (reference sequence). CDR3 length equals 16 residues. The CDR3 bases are TGTGCCAGCAGCTCCACTAGCGGGGGAAACACCGGGGAGCTGTTTTTT. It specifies CASSSTSGGNTGELFF.

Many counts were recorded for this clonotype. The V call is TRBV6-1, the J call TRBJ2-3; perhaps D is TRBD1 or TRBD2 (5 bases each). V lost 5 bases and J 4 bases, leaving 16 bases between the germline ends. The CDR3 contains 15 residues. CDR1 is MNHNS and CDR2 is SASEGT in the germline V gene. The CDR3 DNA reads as TGTGCCAGCAGTCCCGGACAAAAGAGGGCAGATACGCAGTATTTT. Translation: CASSPGQKRADTQYF.

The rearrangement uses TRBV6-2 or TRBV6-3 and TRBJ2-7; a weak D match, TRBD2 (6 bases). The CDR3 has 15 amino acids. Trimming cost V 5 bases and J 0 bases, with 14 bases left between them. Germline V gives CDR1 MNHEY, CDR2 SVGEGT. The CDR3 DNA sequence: TGTGCCAGCAGTGAGTTGGAGGGTTACTCCTACGAGCAGTACTTC. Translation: CASSELEGYSYEQYF.

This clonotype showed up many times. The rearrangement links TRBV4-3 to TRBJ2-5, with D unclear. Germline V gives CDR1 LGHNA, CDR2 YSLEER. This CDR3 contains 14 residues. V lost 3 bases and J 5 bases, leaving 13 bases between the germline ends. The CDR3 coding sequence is TGCGCCAGCAGCCAGAGTTCGGCGGCCGAGACCCAGTACTTC. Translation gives CASSQSSAAETQYF.

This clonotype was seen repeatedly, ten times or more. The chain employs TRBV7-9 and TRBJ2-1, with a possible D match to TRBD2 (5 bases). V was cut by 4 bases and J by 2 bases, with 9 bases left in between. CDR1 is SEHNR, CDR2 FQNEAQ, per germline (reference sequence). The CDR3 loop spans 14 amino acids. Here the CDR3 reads CASSWAGPYNEQFF. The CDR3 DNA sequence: TGTGCCAGCAGCTGGGCGGGTCCCTACAATGAGCAGTTCTTC.

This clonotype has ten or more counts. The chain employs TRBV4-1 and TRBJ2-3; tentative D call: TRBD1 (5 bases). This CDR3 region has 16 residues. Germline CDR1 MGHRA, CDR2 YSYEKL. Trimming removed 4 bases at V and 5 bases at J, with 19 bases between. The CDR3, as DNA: TGCGCCAGCAGCCCGAAAGGGGTGCGTGTGGGAGATACGCAGTATTTT. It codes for CASSPKGVRVGDTQYF.

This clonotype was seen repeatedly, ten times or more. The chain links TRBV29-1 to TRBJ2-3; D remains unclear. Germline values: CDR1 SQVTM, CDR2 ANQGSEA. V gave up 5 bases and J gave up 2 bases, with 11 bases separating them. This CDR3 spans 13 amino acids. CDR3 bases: TGCAGCGTTCTGCACTCGTACACAGATACGCAGTATTTT. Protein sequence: CSVLHSYTDTQYF.

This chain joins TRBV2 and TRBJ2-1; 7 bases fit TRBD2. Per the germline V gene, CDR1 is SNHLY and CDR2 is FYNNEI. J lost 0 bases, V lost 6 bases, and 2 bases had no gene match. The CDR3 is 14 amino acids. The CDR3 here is CASRGGSSYNEQFF. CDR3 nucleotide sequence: TGTGCCAGCAGAGGCGGGAGCTCCTACAATGAGCAGTTCTTC.

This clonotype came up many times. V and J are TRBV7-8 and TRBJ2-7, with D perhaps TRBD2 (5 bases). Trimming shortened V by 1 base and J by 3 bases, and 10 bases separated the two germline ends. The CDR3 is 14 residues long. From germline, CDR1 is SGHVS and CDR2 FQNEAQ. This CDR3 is CASSLGLNSYEQYF. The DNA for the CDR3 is TGTGCCAGCAGCTTAGGACTAAACAGCTACGAGCAGTACTTC.

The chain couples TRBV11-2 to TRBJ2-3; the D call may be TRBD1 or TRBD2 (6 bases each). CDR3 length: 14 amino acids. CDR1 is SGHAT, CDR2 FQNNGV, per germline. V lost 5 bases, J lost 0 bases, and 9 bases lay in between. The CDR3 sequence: CASSQGTSTDTQYF. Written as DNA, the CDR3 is TGTGCCAGCAGCCAGGGGACTAGCACAGATACGCAGTATTTT.

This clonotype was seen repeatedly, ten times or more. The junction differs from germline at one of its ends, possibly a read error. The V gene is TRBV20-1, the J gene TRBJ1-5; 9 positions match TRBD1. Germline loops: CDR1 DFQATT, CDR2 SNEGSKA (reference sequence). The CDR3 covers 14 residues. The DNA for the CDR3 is TGCAGTGCTAGAGAGGACAGGGGCAAACAGCCCCAGCATTTT. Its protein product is CSAREDRGKQPQHF.

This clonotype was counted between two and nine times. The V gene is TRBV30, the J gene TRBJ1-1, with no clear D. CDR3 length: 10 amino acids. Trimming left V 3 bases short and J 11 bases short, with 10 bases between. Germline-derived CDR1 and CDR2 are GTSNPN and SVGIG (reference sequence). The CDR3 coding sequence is TGTGCCTGGAGCCTTGATAGGGCTTTCTTT. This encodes CAWSLDRAFF.

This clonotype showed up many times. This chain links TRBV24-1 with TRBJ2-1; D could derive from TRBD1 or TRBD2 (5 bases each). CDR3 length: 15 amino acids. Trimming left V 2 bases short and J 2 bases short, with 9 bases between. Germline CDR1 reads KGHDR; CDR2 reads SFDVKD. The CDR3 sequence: CATSDSGRAYNEQFF. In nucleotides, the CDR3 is TGTGCCACCAGTGATTCGGGGCGGGCCTACAATGAGCAGTTCTTC.

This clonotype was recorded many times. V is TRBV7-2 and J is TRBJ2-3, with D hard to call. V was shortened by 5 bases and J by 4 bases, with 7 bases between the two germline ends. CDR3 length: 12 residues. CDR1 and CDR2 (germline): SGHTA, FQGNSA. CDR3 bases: TGTGCCAGCAGCCGCGCCGCAGATACGCAGTATTTT. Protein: CASSRAADTQYF.

The CDR3 DNA reads as TGTGCCAGCAGTTTCCGGGTGACTGCCGGGGAGCTGTTTTTT. It translates to CASSFRVTAGELFF. The chain recombines TRBV6-2 or TRBV6-3 with TRBJ2-2; unclear D gene. This CDR3 is built from 14 residues. Trimming pared 4 bases from V and 6 bases from J, leaving 12 bases between. CDR1 is MNHEY and CDR2 is SVGEGT in the germline V gene.

As DNA, the CDR3 is TGTGCCAGCGCAAAGACCGGGACAGGACTCTACAATGAGCAGTTCTTC. Its protein is CASAKTGTGLYNEQFF. The chain has TRBV18 and TRBJ2-1; 8 bases align to TRBD1. CDR1 is KGHSH and CDR2 is LQKENI in the germline V gene. The V segment lost 8 bases and the J segment 3 bases; nucleotides outside the gene matches: 12. The CDR3 is 16 amino acids.

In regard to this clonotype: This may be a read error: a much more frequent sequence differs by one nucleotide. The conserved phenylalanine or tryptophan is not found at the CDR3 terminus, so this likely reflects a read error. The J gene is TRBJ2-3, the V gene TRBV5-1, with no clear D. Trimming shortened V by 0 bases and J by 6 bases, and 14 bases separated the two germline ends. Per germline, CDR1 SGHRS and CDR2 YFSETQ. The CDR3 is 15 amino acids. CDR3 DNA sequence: TGCGCCAGCAGCTTGGAAGGACGAGGACGGGATACGCAGTATTCT. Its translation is CASSLEGRGRDTQYS.

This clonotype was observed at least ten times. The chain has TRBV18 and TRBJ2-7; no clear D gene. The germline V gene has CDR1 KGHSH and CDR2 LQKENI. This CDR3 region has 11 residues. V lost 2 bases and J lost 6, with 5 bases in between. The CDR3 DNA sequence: TGTGCCAGCTCACCATCCCTCGAGCAGTACTTC. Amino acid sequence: CASSPSLEQYF.